The next 17 T cell receptor beta chains were all read from a single sample in a study of blood T cell repertoires in COVID-19. Libraries were prepared by immunoSEQ multiplex PCR; TCRdb keeps only in-frame clonotypes and omits some of them. The sample consists of 200,000 to 250,000 clones, around 86% of them appearing once. Sequencing was done on a sample of peripheral blood. The receptors stem from a woman younger than 45 who had recovered from COVID-19.

V is TRBV4-3 and J is TRBJ2-2; D gene uncertain. CDR1 and CDR2 from the germline V gene are LGHNA and YSLEER. The germline V and J ends were trimmed by 1 base and 4 bases, with 4 bases remaining between them. The CDR3 totals 13 residues. CDR3 nucleotide sequence: TGCGCCAGCAGCCAAGGGAGCACCGGGGAGCTGTTTTTT. Encoded protein: CASSQGSTGELFF.

For this clone: Germline and junction disagree at one end, which may indicate a read error. The gene calls are TRBV6-1 and TRBJ2-7; D gene unclear. Germline V gene data show CDR1 as MNHNS and CDR2 as SASEGT. The CDR3 sequence is 13 residues long. DNA for the CDR3: TGTGCCAGCAGCGAAGCCTACAGCTACGAGCAGTACTTC. Its protein product is CASSEAYSYEQYF.

As DNA, the CDR3 is TGCAGCGCCTGGACAGGGGGGGAGACCCAGTACTTC. It codes for CSAWTGGETQYF. This chain uses TRBV29-1 with TRBJ2-5; 10 nucleotides agree with TRBD1. The V and J ends lost 7 bases and 5 bases, in that order; junction bases with no gene match: 4. Germline V gives CDR1 SQVTM, CDR2 ANQGSEA. This CDR3 comprises 12 residues.

This clone was seen a single time. The genes are TRBV5-1 and TRBJ2-7; no clear D gene. V shed 2 bases and J shed 2 bases, with 11 bases lying between them. The length of the CDR3 is 14 residues. Germline CDR1 reads SGHRS; CDR2 reads YFSETQ. For the CDR3, the DNA is TGCGCCAGCAGCTTCATGCCGCAGGCCTACGAGCAGTACTTC. Translation: CASSFMPQAYEQYF.

This clone was found once. This chain joins TRBV27 and TRBJ2-1; 10 nucleotides match TRBD2. Germline values: CDR1 MNHEY, CDR2 SMNVEV (reference sequence). The J segment lost 8 bases and the V segment lost 5 bases, leaving 3 bases of the junction unmatched. The length of the CDR3 is 13 residues. CDR3 DNA sequence: TGTGCCAGCAGTAGCGGGGGGGCCGATGAGCAGTTCTTC. Its translation: CASSSGGADEQFF.

This clone was detected ten times or more. This chain links TRBV6-1 with TRBJ1-4, with 7 bases that match TRBD1. The germline V gene has CDR1 MNHNS and CDR2 SASEGT. The CDR3 sequence is 16 residues long. J gave up 8 bases and V 2 bases, and 11 bases lay outside the gene matches. The CDR3 nucleotides read TGTGCCAGCAGTGAACTCACGGGACAGAATCCGGAAAAACTGTTTTTT. Protein: CASSELTGQNPEKLFF.

The CDR3 here is CASLTSRSTDTQYF. CDR3 nucleotides: TGTGCTAGCCTCACTAGTCGTAGCACAGATACGCAGTATTTT. This chain connects TRBV12-5 to TRBJ2-3, with D possibly TRBD2 on 5 matching bases. This CDR3 is built from 14 residues. Trimming left V 9 bases short and J 0 bases short, with 13 bases between. CDR1 LGHNT and CDR2 FRNRAP come from the germline V gene. Full variable domain (remainder filled in from reference TRBV12-5 and TRBJ2-3): DARVTQTPRHKVTEMGQEVTMRCQPILGHNTVFWYRQTMMQGLELLAYFRNRAPLDDSGMPKDRFSAEMPDATLATLKIQPSEPRDSAVYFCASLTSRSTDTQYFGPGTRLTVL.

V usage is TRBV9 and J usage is TRBJ2-3; 7 bases are shared with TRBD2. The CDR3 totals 14 residues. CDR1 is SGDLS and CDR2 is YYNGEE in the germline V gene. J was trimmed by 3 bases and V by 0 bases; bases with no gene match: 1. The CDR3 sequence: CASSVGLATDTQYF. The CDR3 bases are TGTGCCAGCAGCGTAGGACTAGCAACAGATACGCAGTATTTT.

The chain employs TRBV19 and TRBJ2-5; no clear D. CDR3 length: 13 amino acids. Trimming cost V 3 bases and J 5 bases, with 10 bases left between them. Germline V CDR1 and CDR2: LNHDA, SQIVND (reference sequence). Written as DNA, the CDR3 is TGTGCCAGTAGTATCCCCCCCGGGGAGACCCAGTACTTC. Amino acid sequence: CASSIPPGETQYF.

J is TRBJ1-6 and V is TRBV6-1, with no clear D. Germline V CDR1 and CDR2: MNHNS, SASEGT. V was clipped by 4 bases and J by 9 bases, with 22 bases between them. The CDR3 runs to 17 residues. The CDR3 protein is CASSARLGRQRGSPLHF. CDR3 sequence (DNA): TGTGCCAGCAGTGCGCGCCTAGGAAGGCAGCGGGGTTCACCCCTCCACTTT.

The chain combines TRBV7-3 with TRBJ1-3; 9 nucleotides line up with TRBD1. Germline CDR1 is SGHTA and CDR2 is FQGTGA. V trimming: 4 bases; J trimming: 4 bases; junction bases outside the gene matches: 8. This CDR3 is built from 16 residues. The CDR3 DNA is TGTGCCAGCAGCTATACTGGGACAGGGCGGGGAAACACCATATATTTT. It yields the protein CASSYTGTGRGNTIYF.

This clone is medium-sized (0.01 to 0.1%) within its sample. J is TRBJ2-3 and V is TRBV7-6; 14 bases match TRBD2. There are 17 residues in the CDR3. Trimming at V came to 5 bases and at J to 3 bases, leaving 7 bases not matched to a gene. Germline lookup yields CDR1 SGHVS and CDR2 FNYEAQ. CDR3 nucleotide sequence: TGTGCCAGCAGCCCCTGGACTAGCGGGGGGATGACAGATACGCAGTATTTT. Amino acid sequence: CASSPWTSGGMTDTQYF.

The chain couples TRBV3-1 (or the pseudogene TRBV3-2) to TRBJ2-6; 8 bases align to TRBD1. Germline V gene lookup returns CDR1 LGHDT and CDR2 YNNKEL (reference sequence). The V gene end was trimmed by 4 bases and the J gene end by 0 bases; junction bases not matched to a gene: 14. The CDR3 length is 20 residues. DNA for the CDR3: TGTGCCAGCAGCCGGAGCCCCACCGGGACAGGCTTCTCTGGGGCCAACGTCCTGACTTTC. Protein: CASSRSPTGTGFSGANVLTF.

V gene TRBV5-4 combines with J gene TRBJ2-3, with 8 positions matching TRBD2. The CDR3 extends over 18 amino acids. Trimming cost V 2 bases and J 2 bases; bases outside gene matches: 13. From germline, CDR1 is SGHNT and CDR2 YYREEE (reference sequence). The CDR3, as DNA: TGTGCCAGCAGCTTTTTTGCGTCCGGGACTAGAACCACAGATACGCAGTATTTT. Protein: CASSFFASGTRTTDTQYF.

The V and J genes are TRBV5-5 and TRBJ1-2, with TRBD1 matching 7 bases. The V gene's germline CDR1 is SGHKS and CDR2 YYEKEE (reference sequence). This CDR3 comprises 14 residues. The V gene end was trimmed by 1 base and the J gene end by 2 bases; junction bases not matched to a gene: 2. CDR3 residues: CASSLTGANYGYTF. As DNA, the CDR3 is TGTGCCAGCAGCTTGACAGGGGCAAACTATGGCTACACCTTC.

This clone was picked up one time. V and J are TRBV25-1 and TRBJ1-3, with D maybe TRBD1 (5 bases). The germline CDR1 and CDR2 sequences are MGHDK and SYGVNS. The V gene lost 4 bases and the J gene lost 0 bases, with 7 bases spanning the gap. The CDR3 sequence is 14 residues long. This CDR3 reads CASSAGLSGNTIYF. The CDR3 DNA reads TGTGCCAGCAGTGCAGGGCTCTCTGGAAACACCATATATTTT.

A word on this clone: This sample also contains other DNA sequences that code for the same CDR3. The chain has TRBV5-1 and TRBJ2-3; D unclear. V was trimmed by 5 bases and J by 3 bases, leaving 4 bases between them. There are 11 residues in the CDR3. The germline gives CDR1 SGHRS, CDR2 YFSETQ. CDR3 amino acids: CASSLTDTQYF. For the CDR3, the DNA is TGCGCCAGCAGTCTAACAGATACGCAGTATTTT.